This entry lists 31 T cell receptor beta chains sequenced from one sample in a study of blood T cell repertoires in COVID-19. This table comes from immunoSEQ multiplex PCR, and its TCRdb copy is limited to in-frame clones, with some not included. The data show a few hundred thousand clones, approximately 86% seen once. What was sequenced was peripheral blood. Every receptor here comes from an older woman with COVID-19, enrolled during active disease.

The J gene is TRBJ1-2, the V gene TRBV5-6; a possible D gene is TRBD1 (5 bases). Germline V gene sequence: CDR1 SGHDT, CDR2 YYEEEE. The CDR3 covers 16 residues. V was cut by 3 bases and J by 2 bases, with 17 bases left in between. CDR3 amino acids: CASSSVQGSSNYGYTF. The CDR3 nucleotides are TGTGCCAGCAGCTCTGTCCAGGGAAGTTCGAACTATGGCTACACCTTC.

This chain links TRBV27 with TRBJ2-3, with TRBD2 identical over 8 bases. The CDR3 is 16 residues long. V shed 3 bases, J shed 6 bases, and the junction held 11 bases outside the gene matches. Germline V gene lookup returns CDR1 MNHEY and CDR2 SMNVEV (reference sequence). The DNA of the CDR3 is TGTGCCAGCAGTTTGGGGGCCGGGGGGGCACCTGATACGCAGTATTTT. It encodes CASSLGAGGAPDTQYF.

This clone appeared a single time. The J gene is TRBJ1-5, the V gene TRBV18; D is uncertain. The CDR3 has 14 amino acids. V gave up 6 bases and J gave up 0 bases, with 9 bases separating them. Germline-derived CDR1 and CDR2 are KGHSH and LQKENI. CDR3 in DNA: TGTGCCAGCTCGCTGGCACCTAGCAATCAGCCCCAGCATTTT. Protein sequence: CASSLAPSNQPQHF.

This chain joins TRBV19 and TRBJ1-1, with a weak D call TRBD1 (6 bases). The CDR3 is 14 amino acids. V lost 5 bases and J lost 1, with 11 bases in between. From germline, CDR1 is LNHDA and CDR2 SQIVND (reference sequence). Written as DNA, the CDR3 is TGTGCCAGTAGTTTCAGGACAGAGAACACTGAAGCTTTCTTT. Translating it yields CASSFRTENTEAFF. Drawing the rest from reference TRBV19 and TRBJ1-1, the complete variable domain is DGGITQSPKYLFRKEGQNVTLSCEQNLNHDAMYWYRQDPGQGLRLIYYSQIVNDFQKGDIAEGYSVSREKKESFPLTVTSAQKNPTAFYLCASSFRTENTEAFFGQGTRLTVV.

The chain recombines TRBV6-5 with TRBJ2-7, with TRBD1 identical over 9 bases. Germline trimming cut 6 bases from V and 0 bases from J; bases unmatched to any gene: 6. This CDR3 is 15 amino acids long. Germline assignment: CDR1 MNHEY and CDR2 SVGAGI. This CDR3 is CASSGGQGPSYEQYF. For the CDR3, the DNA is TGTGCCAGCAGCGGGGGACAGGGACCCTCCTACGAGCAGTACTTC.

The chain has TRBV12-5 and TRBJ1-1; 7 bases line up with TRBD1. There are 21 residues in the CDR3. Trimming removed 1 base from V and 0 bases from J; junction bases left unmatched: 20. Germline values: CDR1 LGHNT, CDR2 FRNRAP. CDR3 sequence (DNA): TGTGCTAGTGGTTTGGCCAACAAGCGGATACAACAGGGGTCCCTGAACACTGAAGCTTTCTTT. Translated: CASGLANKRIQQGSLNTEAFF.

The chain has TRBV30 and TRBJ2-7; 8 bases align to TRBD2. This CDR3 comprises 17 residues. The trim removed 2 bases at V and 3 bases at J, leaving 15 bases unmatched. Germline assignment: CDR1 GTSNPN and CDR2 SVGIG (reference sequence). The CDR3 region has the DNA TGTGCCTGGAGTCCCCCCGGGGGGGCAGCAGTGGTCTACGAGCAGTACTTC. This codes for CAWSPPGGAAVVYEQYF. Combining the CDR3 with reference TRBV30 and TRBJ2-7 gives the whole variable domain SQTIHQWPATLVQPVGSPLSLECTVEGTSNPNLYWYRQAAGRGLQLLFYSVGIGQISSEVPQNLSASRPQDRQFILSSKKLLLSDSGFYLCAWSPPGGAAVVYEQYFGPGTRLTVT.

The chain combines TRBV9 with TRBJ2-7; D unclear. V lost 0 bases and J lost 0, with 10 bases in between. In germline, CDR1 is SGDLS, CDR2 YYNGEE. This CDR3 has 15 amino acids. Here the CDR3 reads CASSVGSPGSYEQYF. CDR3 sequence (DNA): TGTGCCAGCAGCGTAGGTTCTCCGGGCTCCTACGAGCAGTACTTC.

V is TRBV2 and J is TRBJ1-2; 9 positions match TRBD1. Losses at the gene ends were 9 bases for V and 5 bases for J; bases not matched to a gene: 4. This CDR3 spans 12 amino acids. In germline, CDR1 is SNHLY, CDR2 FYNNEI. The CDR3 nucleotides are TGTGCCAGTAGACAGGGGGGTTATGGCTACACCTTC. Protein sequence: CASRQGGYGYTF.

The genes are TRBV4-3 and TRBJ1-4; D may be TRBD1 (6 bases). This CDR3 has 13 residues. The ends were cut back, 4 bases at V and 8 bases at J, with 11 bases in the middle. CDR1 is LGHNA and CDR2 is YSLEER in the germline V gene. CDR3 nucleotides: TGCGCCAGCAGCCGGCAAGACAGGGAAAAACTGTTTTTT. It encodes CASSRQDREKLFF.

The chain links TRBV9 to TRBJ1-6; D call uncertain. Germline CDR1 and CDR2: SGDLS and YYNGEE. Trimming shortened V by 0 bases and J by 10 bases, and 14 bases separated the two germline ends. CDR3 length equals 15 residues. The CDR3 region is CASSVAFSEESPLHF. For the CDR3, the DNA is TGTGCCAGCAGCGTAGCGTTCAGTGAAGAATCACCCCTCCACTTT.

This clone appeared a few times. The CDR3 loop is CAISDSLNNEQFF. CDR3 nucleotides: TGTGCCATCTCAGACTCCCTCAACAATGAGCAGTTCTTC. The genes are TRBV10-3 and TRBJ2-1; D is uncertain. The germline V and J ends were trimmed by 8 bases and 5 bases, with 13 bases remaining between them. The CDR3 is 13 amino acids. In germline, CDR1 is ENHRY, CDR2 SYGVKD.

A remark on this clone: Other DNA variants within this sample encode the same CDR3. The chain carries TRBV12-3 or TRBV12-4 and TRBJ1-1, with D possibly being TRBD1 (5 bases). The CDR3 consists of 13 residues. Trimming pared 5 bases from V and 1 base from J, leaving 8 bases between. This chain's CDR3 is CASSPGGNTEAFF. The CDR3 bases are TGTGCCAGCAGTCCCGGGGGGAACACTGAAGCTTTCTTT.

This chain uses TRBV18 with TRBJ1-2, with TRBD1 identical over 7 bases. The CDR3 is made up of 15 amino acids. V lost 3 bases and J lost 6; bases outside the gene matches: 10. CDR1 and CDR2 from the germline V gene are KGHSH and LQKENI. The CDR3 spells CASSPGQDSVDGYTF. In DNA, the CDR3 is TGTGCCAGCTCACCCGGACAGGATTCAGTGGATGGCTACACCTTC.

CDR3 coding DNA: TGCGCCAGCAGCCAAGGGGGGAGCGGGGGGGCGCAGGTTGAGCAGTTCTTC. It yields the protein CASSQGGSGGAQVEQFF. The V call is TRBV4-1, the J call TRBJ2-1, with 10 nucleotides matching TRBD2. This CDR3 has 17 amino acids. V trimming: 1 base; J trimming: 9 bases; junction bases outside the gene matches: 12. Germline V gene sequence: CDR1 MGHRA, CDR2 YSYEKL.

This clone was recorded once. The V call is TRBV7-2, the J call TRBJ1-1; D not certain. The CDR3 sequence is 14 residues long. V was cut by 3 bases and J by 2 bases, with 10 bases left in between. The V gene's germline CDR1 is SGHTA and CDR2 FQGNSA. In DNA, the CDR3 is TGTGCCAGCAGCTTGTTGAGAGGAAACACTGAAGCTTTCTTT. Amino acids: CASSLLRGNTEAFF.

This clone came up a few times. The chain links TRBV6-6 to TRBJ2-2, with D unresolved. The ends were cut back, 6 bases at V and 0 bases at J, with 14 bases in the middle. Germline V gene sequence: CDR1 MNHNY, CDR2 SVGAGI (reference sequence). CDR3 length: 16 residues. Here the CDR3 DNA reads TGTGCCAGCAGACCCATAGCACAACCGAACACCGGGGAGCTGTTTTTT. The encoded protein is CASRPIAQPNTGELFF.

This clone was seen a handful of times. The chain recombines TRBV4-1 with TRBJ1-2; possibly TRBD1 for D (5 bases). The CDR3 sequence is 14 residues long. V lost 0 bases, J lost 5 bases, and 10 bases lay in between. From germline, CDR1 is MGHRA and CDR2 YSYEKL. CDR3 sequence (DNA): TGCGCCAGCAGCCAAGATCCCCAGGGTTATGGCTACACCTTC. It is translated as CASSQDPQGYGYTF.

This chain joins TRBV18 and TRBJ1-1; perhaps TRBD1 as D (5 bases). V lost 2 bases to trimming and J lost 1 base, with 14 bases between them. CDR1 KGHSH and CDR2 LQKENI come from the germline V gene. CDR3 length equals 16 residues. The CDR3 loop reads CASSPEDRTPNTEAFF. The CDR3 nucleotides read TGTGCCAGCTCACCAGAGGACCGGACACCGAACACTGAAGCTTTCTTT.

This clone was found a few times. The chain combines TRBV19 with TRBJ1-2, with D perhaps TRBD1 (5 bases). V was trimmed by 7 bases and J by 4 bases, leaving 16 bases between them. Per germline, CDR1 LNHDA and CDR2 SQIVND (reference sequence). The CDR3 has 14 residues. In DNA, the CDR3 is TGTGCCAGTAATACAGGCCTCAACCCCTATGGCTACACCTTC. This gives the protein CASNTGLNPYGYTF.

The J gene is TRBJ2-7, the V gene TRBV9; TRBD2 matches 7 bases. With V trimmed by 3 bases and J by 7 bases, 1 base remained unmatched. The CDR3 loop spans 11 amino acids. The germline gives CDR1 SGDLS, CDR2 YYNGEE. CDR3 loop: CASSDGGEQYF. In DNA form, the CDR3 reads TGTGCCAGCAGCGACGGGGGGGAGCAGTACTTC.

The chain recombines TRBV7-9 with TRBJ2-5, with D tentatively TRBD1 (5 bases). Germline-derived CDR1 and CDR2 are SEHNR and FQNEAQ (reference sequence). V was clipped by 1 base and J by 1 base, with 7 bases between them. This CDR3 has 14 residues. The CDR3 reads CASSLVDSQETQYF. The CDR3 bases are TGTGCCAGCAGCTTAGTCGACAGCCAAGAGACCCAGTACTTC.

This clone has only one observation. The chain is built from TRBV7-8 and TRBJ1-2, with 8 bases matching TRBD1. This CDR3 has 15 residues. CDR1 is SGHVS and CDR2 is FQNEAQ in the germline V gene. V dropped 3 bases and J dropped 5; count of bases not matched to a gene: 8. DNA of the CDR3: TGTGCCAGCAGCTTTAGGGACAGGAGCACTTATGGCTACACCTTC. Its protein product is CASSFRDRSTYGYTF.

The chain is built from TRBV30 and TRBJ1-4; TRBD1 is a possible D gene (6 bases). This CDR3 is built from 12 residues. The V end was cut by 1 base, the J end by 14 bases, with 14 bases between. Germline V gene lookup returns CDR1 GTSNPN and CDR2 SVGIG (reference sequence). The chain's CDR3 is CAWSGTGRTLFF. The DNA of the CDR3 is TGTGCCTGGAGTGGTACAGGGAGAACGCTGTTTTTT.

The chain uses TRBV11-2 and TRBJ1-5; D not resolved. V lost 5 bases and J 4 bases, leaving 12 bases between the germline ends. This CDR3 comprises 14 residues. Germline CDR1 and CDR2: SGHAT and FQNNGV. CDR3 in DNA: TGTGCCAGCAGCCTCCGGGTAACGAATCAGCCCCAGCATTTT. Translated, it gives CASSLRVTNQPQHF.

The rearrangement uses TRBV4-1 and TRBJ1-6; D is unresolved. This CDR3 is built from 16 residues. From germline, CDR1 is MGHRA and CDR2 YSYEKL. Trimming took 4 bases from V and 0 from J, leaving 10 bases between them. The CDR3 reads CASSLTFSSYNSPLHF. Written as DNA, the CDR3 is TGCGCCAGCAGCCTAACTTTTAGCTCCTATAATTCACCCCTCCACTTT.

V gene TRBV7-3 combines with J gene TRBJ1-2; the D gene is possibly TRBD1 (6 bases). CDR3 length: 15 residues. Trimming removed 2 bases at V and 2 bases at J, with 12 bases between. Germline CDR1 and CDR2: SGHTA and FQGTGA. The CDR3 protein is CASSLVAGTNYGYTF. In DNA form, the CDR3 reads TGTGCCAGCAGCTTAGTAGCAGGGACAAACTATGGCTACACCTTC.

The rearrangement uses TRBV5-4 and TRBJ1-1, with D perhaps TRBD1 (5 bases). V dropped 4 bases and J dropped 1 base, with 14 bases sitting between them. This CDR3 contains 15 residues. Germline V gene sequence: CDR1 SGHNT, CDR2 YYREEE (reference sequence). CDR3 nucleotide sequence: TGTGCCAGCAGCGGAGGGGCACGGACGAACACTGAAGCTTTCTTT. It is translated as CASSGGARTNTEAFF.

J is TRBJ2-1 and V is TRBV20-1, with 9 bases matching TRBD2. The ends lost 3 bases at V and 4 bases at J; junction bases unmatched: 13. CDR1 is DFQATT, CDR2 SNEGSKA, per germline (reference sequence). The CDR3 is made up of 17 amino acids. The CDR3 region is CSASSGVSGGTYNEQFF. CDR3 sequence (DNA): TGCAGTGCTAGTTCTGGGGTAAGCGGGGGGACTTACAATGAGCAGTTCTTC.

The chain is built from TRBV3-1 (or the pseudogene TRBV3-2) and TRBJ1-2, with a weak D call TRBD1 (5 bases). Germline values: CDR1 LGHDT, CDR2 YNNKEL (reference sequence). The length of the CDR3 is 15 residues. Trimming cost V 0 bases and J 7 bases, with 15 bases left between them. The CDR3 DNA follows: TGTGCCAGCAGCCAAGATGGGGGGATAACCGTTGGCTACACCTTC. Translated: CASSQDGGITVGYTF.

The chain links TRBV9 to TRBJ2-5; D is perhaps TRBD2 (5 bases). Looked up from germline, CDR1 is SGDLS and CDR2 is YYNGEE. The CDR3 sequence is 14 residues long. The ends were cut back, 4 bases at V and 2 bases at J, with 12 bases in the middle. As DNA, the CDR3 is TGTGCCAGCAGCCCGACCGGGATACAAGAGACCCAGTACTTC. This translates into CASSPTGIQETQYF.